This paragraph covers one T cell receptor (beta chain) sequence. The table came from immunoSEQ multiplex PCR; TCRdb's copy has only in-frame clones and leaves some out. The table shows fewer than 200,000 clones, with approximately 86% occurring only once. Seattle's cohort entered during active infection and was followed longitudinally. Germline V gives CDR1 SGHDT, CDR2 YYEEEE. The length of the CDR3 is 12 residues. Between the trimmed V and J ends, which lost 2 bases and 9 bases, there was a span of 6 bases. The source of the sample is a study of blood T cell repertoires in COVID-19. Whole-study context: The samples span acute and convalescent COVID-19 from the United States, Italy and Spain.

The origin of this receptor is a woman older than 75 with COVID-19, enrolled during active disease. Sequenced input: peripheral blood. V usage is TRBV5-6 and J usage is TRBJ1-6, with unresolved D. The CDR3 DNA reads as TGTGCCAGCAGCTTATCGGTTTCACCCCTCCACTTT. Protein: CASSLSVSPLHF.